The clone carrying this T cell receptor beta chain is a singleton in its sample. Either two negative PCRs, clearance, or symptom resolution qualified Cohort 3 donors as recovered. The sample is drawn from a study of blood T cell repertoires in COVID-19. The wider study: COVID-19 samples, acute and convalescent, were from the United States, Italy and Spain.

Data came from immunoSEQ multiplex PCR; TCRdb stores just in-frame clones and leaves some out. The sample carries some 400,000 clones, 87% recorded once. The length of the CDR3 is 17 residues. Germline values: CDR1 MNHEY, CDR2 SMNVEV (reference sequence). V was trimmed by 10 bases and J by 0 bases, leaving 22 bases between them. The sample taken for sequencing was PBMCs or T cells enriched from blood (not recorded which). The TCR sequence derives from a man aged 25 to 40 who had recovered from COVID-19. The V and J genes are TRBV27 and TRBJ1-5; TRBD1 is a possible D gene (6 bases). DNA for the CDR3: TGTGCCACCAGAGCCGAACAGGGATGGAATAGCAATCAGCCCCAGCATTTT. As protein: CATRAEQGWNSNQPQHF.